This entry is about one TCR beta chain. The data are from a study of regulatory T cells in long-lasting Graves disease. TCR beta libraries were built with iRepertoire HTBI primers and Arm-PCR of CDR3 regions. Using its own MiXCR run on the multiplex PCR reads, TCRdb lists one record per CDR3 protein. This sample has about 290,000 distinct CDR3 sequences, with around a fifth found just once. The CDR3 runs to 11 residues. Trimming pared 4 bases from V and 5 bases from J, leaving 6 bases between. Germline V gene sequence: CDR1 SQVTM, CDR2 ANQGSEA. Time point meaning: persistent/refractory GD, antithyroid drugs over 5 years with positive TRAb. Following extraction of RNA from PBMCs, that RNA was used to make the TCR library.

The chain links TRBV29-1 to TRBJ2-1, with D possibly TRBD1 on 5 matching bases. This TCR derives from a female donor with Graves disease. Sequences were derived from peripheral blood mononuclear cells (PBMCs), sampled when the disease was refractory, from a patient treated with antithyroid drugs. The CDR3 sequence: CSVARDNEQFF. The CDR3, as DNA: TGCAGCGTTGCCAGGGACAATGAGCAGTTCTTC.